The 28 T cell receptor beta chains below all came from one sample that was sequenced in a study of OX40 agonist ivuxolimab in advanced cancers. Libraries were prepared by immunoSEQ multiplex PCR; TCRdb keeps only in-frame clonotypes and omits some of them. The table shows under 65,000 clones, with around 85% occurring only once. The sample in question was CD4+ or CD8+ T cells sorted from blood, obtained in a trial of the OX40 agonist ivuxolimab. Receptors were obtained from an adult with an advanced solid tumor such as melanoma, head and neck, liver or kidney cancer.

The rearrangement links TRBV6-5 to TRBJ2-5, with D perhaps matching TRBD2 (6 bases). The CDR3 is 12 residues long. V gave up 6 bases and J gave up 8 bases, with 13 bases separating them. Germline CDR1 is MNHEY and CDR2 is SVGAGI. CDR3 loop: CASRSAGTTQYF. CDR3 in DNA: TGTGCCAGCAGATCCGCCGGGACTACCCAGTACTTC.

The J gene is TRBJ2-2, the V gene TRBV4-3; no reliable D call. The CDR3 length is 16 residues. V was cut by 0 bases and J by 0 bases, with 8 bases left in between. The germline V gene has CDR1 LGHNA and CDR2 YSLEER. For the CDR3, the DNA is TGCGCCAGCAGCCAAGATTCAGGTTCGAACACCGGGGAGCTGTTTTTT. Residues: CASSQDSGSNTGELFF.

This clone showed up just a few times. The CDR3 here is CASSQRDRNTGELFF. The CDR3 coding sequence is TGTGCCAGCAGCCAACGGGACCGAAACACCGGGGAGCTGTTTTTT. This chain uses TRBV7-9 with TRBJ2-2; D possibly uses TRBD1 or TRBD2 (5 bases each). Germline assignment: CDR1 SEHNR and CDR2 FQNEAQ (reference sequence). Deletions cut 5 bases from V and 2 bases from J, with 12 bases between. The CDR3 totals 15 residues.

The CDR3 reads CASSLGGEDSLNIQYF. The CDR3 bases are TGTGCCAGCAGTTTGGGAGGTGAAGACAGCTTAAACATTCAGTACTTC. This chain links TRBV28 with TRBJ2-4; the D gene is possibly TRBD2 (6 bases). The CDR3 covers 16 residues. The germline CDR1 and CDR2 sequences are MDHEN and SYDVKM. Deletions cut 3 bases from V and 6 bases from J, with 18 bases between.

The rearrangement uses TRBV28 and TRBJ1-5, with TRBD1 as a possible D gene (6 bases). Germline V gives CDR1 MDHEN, CDR2 SYDVKM. Trimming took off 6 bases at V and 5 bases at J, with 20 bases between the two ends. CDR3 length: 16 residues. In DNA, the CDR3 is TGTGCCAGCAGCTTCGACGGGCAGGGGAATCATCAGCCCCAGCATTTT. As protein: CASSFDGQGNHQPQHF.

The rearrangement joins TRBV7-2 to TRBJ2-7; TRBD1 agrees at 9 bases. The V gene end was trimmed by 1 base and the J gene end by 5 bases; junction bases not matched to a gene: 9. Per the germline V gene, CDR1 is SGHTA and CDR2 is FQGNSA. The CDR3 runs 16 residues. CDR3 sequence: CASSLDSGQGAHEQYF. The CDR3 DNA follows: TGTGCCAGCAGCTTAGATTCGGGACAGGGAGCCCACGAGCAGTACTTC.

The chain joins TRBV7-8 to TRBJ2-2; D not certain. The CDR3 covers 17 residues. The germline CDR1 and CDR2 sequences are SGHVS and FQNEAQ. V lost 5 bases, J lost 1 base, and 17 bases lay in between. As DNA, the CDR3 is TGTGCCAGCAGCCCTCCCGCGAGGACGGTGAACACCGGGGAGCTGTTTTTT. Translating gives CASSPPARTVNTGELFF.

V and J are TRBV6-6 and TRBJ1-1; no reliable D call. CDR3 length equals 15 residues. Germline V lookup: CDR1 MNHNY, CDR2 SVGAGI (reference sequence). Trimming took off 6 bases at V and 0 bases at J, with 14 bases between the two ends. The CDR3 here is CASRGRHNMNTEAFF. The CDR3 DNA is TGTGCCAGCAGGGGCCGACACAACATGAACACTGAAGCTTTCTTT.

The CDR3 sequence is CASSSTGVLGTEAFF. DNA of the CDR3: TGCGCCAGCAGCTCTACAGGGGTACTGGGGACTGAAGCTTTCTTT. The gene calls are TRBV5-1 and TRBJ1-1; TRBD1 matches 7 bases. This CDR3 comprises 15 residues. Germline trimming cut 3 bases from V and 5 bases from J; bases unmatched to any gene: 10. Germline CDR1 is SGHRS and CDR2 is YFSETQ.

The gene calls are TRBV19 and TRBJ1-1; D unclear. The CDR3 extends over 14 amino acids. Germline CDR1 and CDR2: LNHDA and SQIVND (reference sequence). Trimming cost V 3 bases and J 10 bases, with 18 bases left between them. The CDR3 DNA reads TGTGCCAGTAGTATGAGGGTTTGGTTGTACGGAGCTTTCTTT. This encodes CASSMRVWLYGAFF.

The chain recombines TRBV27 with TRBJ2-7, with 10 bases matching TRBD2. This CDR3 comprises 14 residues. V shed 2 bases, J shed 3 bases, and the junction held 1 base outside the gene matches. CDR1 and CDR2 from the germline V gene are MNHEY and SMNVEV (reference sequence). CDR3 DNA: TGTGCCAGCAGTTTAGCTAGCGGGGGCTACGAGCAGTACTTC. Translation: CASSLASGGYEQYF.

The V gene is TRBV18, the J gene TRBJ2-3; 7 nucleotides align to TRBD1. The germline V gene encodes CDR1 KGHSH and CDR2 LQKENI. The CDR3 has 14 amino acids. The junction had 6 bases not matched to a gene; V was cut back by 3 bases and J by 6 bases. The CDR3 nucleotides are TGTGCCAGCTCACCTCTAGGGGGCGAGGATACGCAGTATTTT. Protein: CASSPLGGEDTQYF.

The V and J genes are TRBV28 and TRBJ2-1, with 10 bases that match TRBD2. CDR1 MDHEN and CDR2 SYDVKM come from the germline V gene. Trimming took 3 bases from V and 14 from J; bases not matched to a gene: 10. This CDR3 has 14 amino acids. The CDR3 protein is CASSLSLAGAGEFF. Written as DNA, the CDR3 is TGTGCCAGCAGTTTGAGTCTAGCGGGGGCAGGGGAGTTCTTC.

The chain links TRBV9 to TRBJ2-2; D is unresolved. From germline, CDR1 is SGDLS and CDR2 YYNGEE. Trimming shortened V by 0 bases and J by 6 bases, and 6 bases separated the two germline ends. The CDR3 contains 13 residues. CDR3: CASSVVASGELFF. For the CDR3, the DNA is TGTGCCAGCAGCGTAGTCGCCTCCGGGGAGCTGTTTTTT.

The rearrangement links TRBV7-9 to TRBJ2-4; D possibly corresponds to TRBD2 (5 bases). The CDR3 sequence is 16 residues long. Germline lookup yields CDR1 SEHNR and CDR2 FQNEAQ (reference sequence). Trimming removed 1 base at V and 4 bases at J, with 14 bases between. CDR3 in amino acids: CASSLDEGQRKNIQYF. The CDR3 region has the DNA TGTGCCAGCAGCTTAGATGAGGGTCAGAGAAAAAACATTCAGTACTTC.

This sequence joins TRBV7-6 and TRBJ1-4; D call uncertain. The CDR3 extends over 13 amino acids. Germline V gene data show CDR1 as SGHVS and CDR2 as FNYEAQ. Trimming stripped 5 bases from V and 8 bases from J, with 12 bases between. The CDR3 protein is CASSRGSQEKLFF. The CDR3, as DNA: TGTGCCAGCAGCCGCGGCAGTCAAGAAAAACTGTTTTTT.

The V and J genes are TRBV7-9 and TRBJ2-5; 8 bases agree with TRBD1. Losses at the gene ends were 4 bases for V and 5 bases for J; bases not matched to a gene: 9. The CDR3 runs to 15 residues. Germline V gene sequence: CDR1 SEHNR, CDR2 FQNEAQ (reference sequence). The DNA of the CDR3 is TGTGCCAGCAGCTCCCCAGGGACAGGTGGTGAGACCCAGTACTTC. This codes for CASSSPGTGGETQYF.

The chain joins TRBV9 to TRBJ2-3; possible D gene TRBD1, 5 bases. Per germline, CDR1 SGDLS and CDR2 YYNGEE. There are 15 residues in the CDR3. Trimming took 0 bases from V and 2 from J, leaving 10 bases between them. In DNA form, the CDR3 reads TGTGCCAGCAGCGTAGCAGGGTCCGACACAGATACGCAGTATTTT. Protein: CASSVAGSDTDTQYF. The full variable domain, its missing parts supplied by reference TRBV9 and TRBJ2-3, is DSGVTQTPKHLITATGQRVTLRCSPRSGDLSVYWYQQSLDQGLQFLIQYYNGEERAKGNILERFSAQQFPDLHSELNLSSLELGDSALYFCASSVAGSDTDTQYFGPGTRLTVL.

The gene calls are TRBV7-8 and TRBJ2-3; 11 bases map to TRBD2. V trimming: 4 bases; J trimming: 2 bases; junction bases outside the gene matches: 5. The CDR3 contains 16 residues. Germline-derived CDR1 and CDR2 are SGHVS and FQNEAQ. CDR3 amino acids: CASSSSGGTITDTQYF. Here the CDR3 DNA reads TGTGCCAGCAGCTCTAGCGGGGGGACGATCACAGATACGCAGTATTTT.

The chain is built from TRBV15 and TRBJ1-2, with 9 bases fitting TRBD1. V dropped 3 bases and J dropped 0; count of bases not matched to a gene: 5. The CDR3 is 16 residues long. Germline V gene sequence: CDR1 LNHNV, CDR2 YYDKDF (reference sequence). CDR3 in amino acids: CATSSPGQGTNYGYTF. The CDR3 DNA is TGTGCCACCAGCAGTCCGGGACAGGGTACTAACTATGGCTACACCTTC.

The chain employs TRBV15 and TRBJ2-1; unclear D gene. CDR3 length: 15 residues. Trimming took 6 bases from V and 0 from J, leaving 12 bases between them. Germline CDR1 LNHNV, CDR2 YYDKDF (reference sequence). CDR3 sequence: CATSPERSSYNEQFF. DNA for the CDR3: TGTGCCACCAGTCCCGAGAGAAGCTCCTACAATGAGCAGTTCTTC.

CDR3 amino acids: CASSYGLIYGYTF. The CDR3 DNA follows: TGTGCCAGCAGTTATGGCCTTATCTATGGCTACACCTTC. V gene TRBV6-5 combines with J gene TRBJ1-2; D unclear. The germline gives CDR1 MNHEY, CDR2 SVGAGI. Trimming pared 3 bases from V and 4 bases from J, leaving 9 bases between. The CDR3 is 13 amino acids.

The rearrangement links TRBV28 to TRBJ2-5, with D possibly being TRBD1 (6 bases). Germline values: CDR1 MDHEN, CDR2 SYDVKM. V was clipped by 5 bases and J by 2 bases, with 9 bases between them. This CDR3 has 13 amino acids. The CDR3 protein is CASSGDTQETQYF. CDR3 nucleotide sequence: TGTGCCAGCAGTGGGGACACTCAAGAGACCCAGTACTTC.

The rearrangement uses TRBV13 and TRBJ2-5; TRBD1 is a possible D gene (5 bases). Germline CDR1 reads PRHDT; CDR2 reads FYEKMQ (reference sequence). V was trimmed by 1 base and J by 5 bases, leaving 11 bases between them. The CDR3 has 14 residues. CDR3 DNA: TGTGCCAGCAGCTTAGAGGGGCGCCGGGAGACCCAGTACTTC. This codes for CASSLEGRRETQYF.

This clone has only a few counts. J is TRBJ1-6 and V is TRBV6-5; no reliable D call. This CDR3 comprises 13 residues. Germline CDR1 reads MNHEY; CDR2 reads SVGAGI. The CDR3 nucleotides are TGTGTCACAAGGAGCTCCTATAATTCACCCCTCCACTTT. Translating it yields CVTRSSYNSPLHF.

The chain links TRBV9 to TRBJ2-3; 7 nucleotides agree with TRBD1. The CDR3 loop spans 15 amino acids. With 4 bases clipped from V and 2 bases from J, the junction kept 7 bases outside the gene matches. Germline values: CDR1 SGDLS, CDR2 YYNGEE. The CDR3 region has the DNA TGTGCCAGCAGCCTTGGGGACAGTAACACAGATACGCAGTATTTT. Amino acids: CASSLGDSNTDTQYF. The full variable domain, with the rest looked up from reference TRBV9 and TRBJ2-3, is DSGVTQTPKHLITATGQRVTLRCSPRSGDLSVYWYQQSLDQGLQFLIQYYNGEERAKGNILERFSAQQFPDLHSELNLSSLELGDSALYFCASSLGDSNTDTQYFGPGTRLTVL.

J is TRBJ1-1 and V is TRBV21-1. TRBV21-1 is labeled a pseudogene. This CDR3 is 16 amino acids long. Written as DNA, the CDR3 is TGTGCCAGCAGCAAAATATTAGCTACAATTCGCACTGAAGCTTTCTTT. It codes for CASSKILATIRTEAFF.

The genes are TRBV6-5 and TRBJ1-5; D uncertain. Trimming removed 4 bases at V and 2 bases at J, with 6 bases between. The germline V gene has CDR1 MNHEY and CDR2 SVGAGI. The CDR3 is 13 amino acids. CDR3 sequence reads: CASSLIGNQPQHF. CDR3 nucleotides: TGTGCCAGCAGTTTAATTGGCAATCAGCCCCAGCATTTT.